The T cell receptor (beta chain) under discussion was sequenced for a study of blood T cell repertoires in COVID-19. Turning to the study itself: Spain, Italy and the United States supplied samples that represented acute and convalescent COVID-19. PBMCs, B-cell-depleted T cells, or T cells provided the cDNA or gDNA that made up the material.

Original processing methods: Using reference gene primer amplification, nucleated cell counts were estimated. Profiled with immunoSEQ multiplex PCR; TCRdb holds only in-frame clones, not every one. That table gives V, J and clone size, and the DNA gave D and trimming. The data show under 100,000 clones, more than 60% seen once. The sequencing sample was made of peripheral blood. This clonotype was obtained from an elderly woman with active or convalescent COVID-19.

CDR3 in amino acids: CASSLRGQGRSYEQYF. CDR3 sequence (DNA): TGTGCCAGCAGCTTAAGGGGGCAGGGGAGGTCCTACGAGCAGTACTTC. This chain links TRBV11-2 with TRBJ2-7; a possible D gene is TRBD1 (7 bases). Germline CDR1 SGHAT, CDR2 FQNNGV. The CDR3 runs 16 residues. The V and J ends lost 2 bases and 1 base respectively, with 15 bases between them.